This is a list of T cell receptor beta chains from one sample in a study of blood T cell repertoires in COVID-19. Assay used: immunoSEQ multiplex PCR; TCRdb lists only in-frame clones, some missing. The data contain 200,000 or so clones, roughly 85% of them seen just once; the ten biggest clones take up around 3.5%. Material: PBMCs or T cells enriched from blood (not recorded which). These receptors were taken from a woman between 35 and 50 years old with acute COVID-19. Each CDR3 is given with its conserved first and last residue. A D gene is named only where the DNA matches it firmly. Clone size is not always given. Where it is, it says once, few, many or a class for expanded clones.

abundance	d_gene	v_gene	j_gene	CDR3aa	CDR3nt
NA	TRBD1	TRBV19	TRBJ1-2	CASSGRQGAPYGYTF	TGTGCCAGTAGTGGACGACAGGGGGCCCCTTATGGCTACACCTTC
NA	NA	TRBV29-1	TRBJ2-1	CSVGGLGVFNEQFF	TGCAGCGTTGGGGGGCTAGGGGTTTTCAATGAGCAGTTCTTC
once	NA	TRBV19	TRBJ1-2	CASSIIAYYGYTF	TGTGCCAGTAGTATTATAGCCTACTATGGCTACACCTTC
NA	TRBD1	TRBV7-9	TRBJ1-2	CASSLALNTGENYGYTF	TGTGCCAGCAGCTTAGCGCTTAACACAGGGGAAAACTATGGCTACACCTTC
NA	NA	TRBV12-5	TRBJ1-5	CASGKSNQPQHF	TGTGCTTCGGGAAAGAGCAATCAGCCCCAGCATTTT
NA	TRBD1	TRBV28	TRBJ2-7	CASTTAGTGDFRSYEQYF	TGTGCCAGCACAACCGCCGGGACAGGGGACTTTCGATCCTACGAGCAGTACTTC
NA	NA	TRBV19	TRBJ1-6	CASSILAGQTSSYNSPLHF	TGTGCCAGTAGTATCCTGGCAGGCCAGACAAGCTCCTATAATTCACCCCTCCACTTT
few	TRBD2	TRBV6-4	TRBJ2-3	CASSATSGGADTQYF	TGTGCCAGCAGTGCGACTAGCGGGGGGGCAGATACGCAGTATTTT
NA	NA	TRBV14	TRBJ2-1	CASSQGTPKYNEQFF	TGTGCCAGCAGCCAGGGGACACCGAAATACAATGAGCAGTTCTTC
NA	TRBD1	TRBV11-2	TRBJ1-5	CASSLGQGANQPQHF	TGTGCCAGCAGCTTAGGACAGGGGGCGAATCAGCCCCAGCATTTT
NA	NA	TRBV4-1	TRBJ1-1	CASSQEHAGFSEAFF	TGCGCCAGCAGCCAAGAACATGCGGGTTTTTCTGAAGCTTTCTTT
once	NA	TRBV9	TRBJ1-3	CASSPSSGGNTIYF	TGTGCCAGCAGCCCCAGCTCGGGAGGAAACACCATATATTTT
NA	NA	TRBV27	TRBJ2-2	CASTPEGNTGELFF	TGTGCCAGCACTCCCGAGGGGAACACCGGGGAGCTGTTTTTT
NA	NA	TRBV28	TRBJ1-1	CASSYPTVTEAFF	TGTGCCAGCAGTTACCCGACTGTCACTGAAGCTTTCTTT
NA	NA	TRBV14	TRBJ1-1	CASSQVGWTEAFF	TGTGCCAGCAGCCAAGTCGGGTGGACTGAAGCTTTCTTT